This T cell receptor (beta chain) stems from a study of T-cell reconstitution after alpha-beta-depleted transplantation in children. General observations from the study: Roughly two months post-transplant, alpha-beta T cells reportedly originated from several hundred graft clones that had expanded. After one year, T-cell counts and TCRbeta diversity mostly came from new T cells.

During its preparation, the TCRbeta library received unique molecular identifiers. TCRdb processed the PCR reads anew with MiXCR; each CDR3 protein has one entry. Of approximately 1,000,000 distinct CDR3 sequences listed, roughly 29% are singletons. This clonotype was detected only a few times. Its antigen is undetermined. CDR3 length: 13 amino acids. The V end lost 5 bases, the J end lost 3 bases, and 11 bases lay between the germline ends. The rearrangement joins TRBV12-3 or TRBV12-4 to TRBJ2-7; D could derive from TRBD1 or TRBD2 (5 bases each). This sequence originates from a boy under three years old who had a stem cell transplant for SCID, so the T cells may come from the graft donor. The specimen was PBMCs, mostly from graft donor cells, collected 360 days after TCRalphabeta/CD19-depleted stem cell transplant. The CDR3 DNA follows: TGTGCCAGCAGTCGGGACGGGGTCTACGAGCAGTACTTC. It specifies CASSRDGVYEQYF.